The 16 T cell receptor beta chains below were found in one sample sequenced in a study of CD8 T cells in Susac syndrome. Random hexamers were used to reverse transcribe an amount of roughly 0.5 to 1 ug RNA. TCRdb re-called the immunoSEQ multiplex PCR reads with MiXCR, one entry per CDR3 protein. The table lists around 170,000 distinct CDR3 sequences, around 95% of them singletons. Sequenced sample: CD8+ T cells from PBMCs. The source of these receptors is a human donor with Susac syndrome.

This chain links TRBV6-5 with TRBJ2-5; tentatively, D is TRBD1 or TRBD2 (5 bases each). Germline values: CDR1 MNHEY, CDR2 SVGAGI. The ends were cut back, 7 bases at V and 5 bases at J, with 17 bases in the middle. The CDR3 consists of 14 residues. The CDR3 loop is CASTKSGARETQYF. The CDR3 DNA reads TGTGCCAGCACGAAATCCGGGGCGAGGGAGACCCAGTACTTC.

CDR3 in amino acids: CASSQVVERTQYF. The CDR3 region has the DNA TGCGCCAGCAGTCAGGTGGTGGAAAGGACCCAGTACTTC. This chain uses TRBV23-1 with TRBJ2-5; D is unclear. TRBV23-1 is reported as an ORF; its role is uncertain. Trimming removed 3 bases at V and 7 bases at J, with 12 bases between. This CDR3 contains 13 residues.

V is TRBV30 and J is TRBJ1-2; no firm D call. The V gene's germline CDR1 is GTSNPN and CDR2 SVGIG (reference sequence). Trimming took off 5 bases at V and 7 bases at J, with 20 bases between the two ends. This CDR3 is built from 14 residues. The CDR3 spells CAWADGFAGFGYTF. Here the CDR3 DNA reads TGTGCCTGGGCCGACGGATTCGCGGGCTTTGGCTACACCTTC.

V is TRBV7-8 and J is TRBJ2-7; 9 bases line up with TRBD1. Trimming cost V 4 bases and J 2 bases; bases outside gene matches: 9. Germline values: CDR1 SGHVS, CDR2 FQNEAQ. The CDR3 has 16 amino acids. The CDR3: CASSSHRGQAAYEQYF. The CDR3 DNA reads as TGTGCCAGCAGCTCTCACAGGGGGCAAGCGGCCTACGAGCAGTACTTC.

This sequence joins TRBV19 and TRBJ2-7, with 9 bases identical to TRBD1. CDR3 size: 14 residues. CDR1 and CDR2 from the germline V gene are LNHDA and SQIVND (reference sequence). Losses at the gene ends were 5 bases for V and 2 bases for J; bases not matched to a gene: 4. CDR3 sequence: CASSRDRAAYEQYF. The CDR3 region has the DNA TGTGCCAGTAGTCGGGACAGGGCTGCCTACGAGCAGTACTTC.

This clonotype was detected once. V is TRBV12-3 or TRBV12-4 and J is TRBJ1-1, with 7 bases aligning to TRBD1. The CDR3 runs 13 residues. After removal of 5 bases from V and 4 bases from J, the junction contained 4 bases not matched to a gene. The CDR3, as DNA: TGTGCCAGCAGTCCAGGGGGTATCACTGAAGCTTTCTTT. This gives the protein CASSPGGITEAFF.

The chain links TRBV9 to TRBJ2-1; the D is unclear. Germline loops: CDR1 SGDLS, CDR2 YYNGEE. CDR3 length: 15 amino acids. V was pared by 1 base and J by 4 bases, with 12 bases between. As DNA, the CDR3 is TGTGCCAGCAGCGTAACGAGTAACGTTTACAATGAGCAGTTCTTC. This translates into CASSVTSNVYNEQFF.

This rearrangement joins TRBV4-1 to TRBJ1-5; D gene unclear. V lost 1 base to trimming and J lost 1 base, with 8 bases between them. The CDR3 spans 15 residues. CDR1 and CDR2 from the germline V gene are MGHRA and YSYEKL. CDR3 DNA sequence: TGCGCCAGCAGCCAAGGAGGGTCCAGCAATCAGCCCCAGCATTTT. This translates into CASSQGGSSNQPQHF.

The J gene is TRBJ2-6, the V gene TRBV5-1; perhaps D is TRBD1 or TRBD2 (6 bases each). The germline V gene encodes CDR1 SGHRS and CDR2 YFSETQ. The CDR3 is 18 residues long. The ends were cut back, 4 bases at V and 0 bases at J, with 17 bases in the middle. Written as DNA, the CDR3 is TGCGCCAGCAGCCCCCCCGGGACGGGGGCCTCTGGGGCCAACGTCCTGACTTTC. It specifies CASSPPGTGASGANVLTF.

The V gene is TRBV7-9, the J gene TRBJ2-5, with D possibly TRBD1 on 6 matching bases. Germline V gives CDR1 SEHNR, CDR2 FQNEAQ (reference sequence). Deletions cut 5 bases from V and 5 bases from J, with 12 bases between. The CDR3 runs 13 residues. The CDR3 sequence is CASSPAGGETQYF. The CDR3, as DNA: TGTGCCAGCAGCCCGGCTGGGGGCGAGACCCAGTACTTC.

The genes are TRBV3-1 and TRBJ2-3; 8 nucleotides line up with TRBD1. Germline CDR1 reads LGHDT; CDR2 reads YNNKEL (reference sequence). CDR3 length: 16 residues. The ends lost 5 bases at V and 5 bases at J; junction bases unmatched: 12. CDR3 DNA sequence: TGTGCCAGCAGCTTCGACAGGGGACTTAACCTAGATACGCAGTATTTT. This codes for CASSFDRGLNLDTQYF.

The rearrangement links TRBV6-7 to TRBJ2-1, with D possibly being TRBD1 (5 bases). TRBV6-7 is an open reading frame, and its role is uncertain. Trimming pared 6 bases from V and 2 bases from J, leaving 11 bases between. The CDR3 is made up of 14 amino acids. This chain's CDR3 is CASRSTDPYNEQFF. The CDR3 DNA follows: TGTGCCAGCAGGTCGACAGACCCCTACAATGAGCAGTTCTTC.

The rearrangement links TRBV5-4 to TRBJ2-1; weak D call: TRBD2 (5 bases). Trimming stripped 10 bases from V and 7 bases from J, with 15 bases between. This CDR3 is 12 amino acids long. Germline-derived CDR1 and CDR2 are SGHNT and YYREEE (reference sequence). The CDR3 sequence is CAAGDSVNEQFF. In nucleotides, the CDR3 is TGTGCCGCCGGGGATAGCGTGAATGAGCAGTTCTTC. Variable domain in full (rest from reference TRBV5-4 and TRBJ2-1): ETGVTQSPTHLIKTRGQQVTLRCSSQSGHNTVSWYQQALGQGPQFIFQYYREEENGRGNFPPRFSGLQFPNYSSELNVNALELDDSALYLCAAGDSVNEQFFGPGTRLTVL.

The V and J genes are TRBV27 and TRBJ1-1, with 9 nucleotides matching TRBD1. The CDR3 loop spans 14 amino acids. Germline V gene sequence: CDR1 MNHEY, CDR2 SMNVEV (reference sequence). V lost 3 bases to trimming and J lost 5 bases; unmatched junction nucleotides: 4. The CDR3 region is CASSFRGQGTEAFF. As DNA, the CDR3 is TGTGCCAGCAGTTTTAGGGGACAGGGAACTGAAGCTTTCTTT.

The V gene is TRBV6-4, the J gene TRBJ2-7; D remains unclear. Germline CDR1 MRHNA, CDR2 SNTAGT. This CDR3 has 11 residues. Trimming removed 2 bases at V and 4 bases at J, with 3 bases between. CDR3 in amino acids: CASSDIYEQYF. The CDR3 nucleotides are TGTGCCAGCAGTGACATTTACGAGCAGTACTTC.

This clonotype was seen a single time. The V and J genes are TRBV27 and TRBJ1-2; TRBD1 might be the D (6 bases). This CDR3 has 12 residues. Germline CDR1 is MNHEY and CDR2 is SMNVEV (reference sequence). Deletions cut 5 bases from V and 4 bases from J, with 8 bases between. CDR3 DNA: TGTGCCAGCAGTCCGGACAGCTATGGCTACACCTTC. This gives the protein CASSPDSYGYTF.